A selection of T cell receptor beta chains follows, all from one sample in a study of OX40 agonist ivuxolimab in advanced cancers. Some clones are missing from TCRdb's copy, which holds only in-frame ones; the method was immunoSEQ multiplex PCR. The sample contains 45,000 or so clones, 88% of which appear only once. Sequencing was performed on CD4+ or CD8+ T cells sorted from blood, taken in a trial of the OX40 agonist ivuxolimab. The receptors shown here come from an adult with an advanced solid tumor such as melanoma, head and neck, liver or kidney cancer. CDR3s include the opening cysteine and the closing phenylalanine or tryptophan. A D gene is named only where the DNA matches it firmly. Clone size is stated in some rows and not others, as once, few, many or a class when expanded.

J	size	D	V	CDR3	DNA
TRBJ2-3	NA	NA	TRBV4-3	CASSQEIQGGSVTDTQYF	TGCGCCAGCAGCCAAGAAATCCAGGGTGGGTCAGTCACAGATACGCAGTATTTT
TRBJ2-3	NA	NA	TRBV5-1	CASSPEGALLYGTDTQYF	TGCGCCAGCAGCCCCGAGGGTGCACTCCTATACGGCACAGATACGCAGTATTTT
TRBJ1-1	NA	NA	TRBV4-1	CASSQGLVGEAYIDTEAFF	TGCGCCAGCAGCCAAGGGCTAGTCGGGGAGGCCTATATTGACACTGAAGCTTTCTTT
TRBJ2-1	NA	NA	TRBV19	CASSIVSRGVFDNEQFF	TGTGCCAGTAGTATAGTATCCCGGGGAGTGTTTGACAATGAGCAGTTCTTC
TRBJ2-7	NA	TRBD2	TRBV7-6	CASSLVSGGVEQYF	TGTGCCAGCAGCTTAGTCAGCGGGGGGGTTGAGCAGTACTTC
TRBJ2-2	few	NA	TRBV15	CATSGERGGQGGELFF	TGTGCCACCAGCGGAGAGCGTGGCGGGCAAGGCGGGGAGCTGTTTTTT
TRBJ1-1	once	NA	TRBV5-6	CASTSGLVNTEAFF	TGTGCCAGCACCAGCGGACTGGTTAACACTGAAGCTTTCTTT
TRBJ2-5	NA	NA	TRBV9	CASSVGGTTIQETQYF	TGTGCCAGCAGCGTAGGCGGGACAACCATCCAAGAGACCCAGTACTTC
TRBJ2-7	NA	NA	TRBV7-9	CASQNPVSYEQYF	TGTGCCAGCCAAAACCCAGTCTCCTACGAGCAGTACTTC
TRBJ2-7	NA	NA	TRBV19	CASSKWGSHEQYF	TGTGCCAGTAGTAAATGGGGGTCCCACGAGCAGTACTTC
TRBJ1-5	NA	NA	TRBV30	CAWIVEGNNQPQHF	TGTGCCTGGATTGTAGAGGGTAACAATCAGCCCCAGCATTTT
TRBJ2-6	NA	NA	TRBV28	CASTWRRGRAGANVLTF	TGTGCCAGCACCTGGCGGCGGGGGCGGGCGGGGGCCAACGTCCTGACTTTC
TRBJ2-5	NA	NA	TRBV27	CASSPWTGETQYF	TGTGCCAGCAGTCCCTGGACGGGAGAGACCCAGTACTTC
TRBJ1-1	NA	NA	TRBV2	CASSEWRGAEAFF	TGTGCCAGCAGTGAATGGAGGGGTGCTGAAGCTTTCTTT